Following are 31 T cell receptor beta chains from one sample sequenced in a study of cytomegalovirus exposure and HLA in healthy donors (TCRdb year 2017). The library was produced with the immunoSEQ multiplex PCR assay. For the multiplex PCR, a mixture combining 60 forward primers for TCR Vbeta segments and 13 reverse primers for TCR Jbeta segments was used. In TCRdb, the immuneACCESS table is reduced to in-frame sequences with V and J assigned. These tables do not hold every clone; where another copy was compared, an unresolved V gene accounts for under half, and the others remain unexplained. The sample table lists about 160,000 clones, 86% of them with a count of one. The ten biggest clones cover approximately 2% of the sample. Sequencing was carried out using PBMCs. The receptors were sampled from a woman aged 18-30 years in good health and CMV-seronegative.

The chain has TRBV30 and TRBJ2-1, with unresolved D. V was shortened by 4 bases and J by 7 bases, with 8 bases between the two germline ends. Germline V gene data show CDR1 as GTSNPN and CDR2 as SVGIG (reference sequence). The CDR3 is 11 amino acids. The CDR3 loop reads CAWNFLNEQFF. The CDR3 DNA is TGTGCCTGGAACTTTTTGAATGAGCAGTTCTTC.

This chain links TRBV13 with TRBJ2-7; D may be TRBD2 (5 bases). The CDR3 covers 14 residues. Trimming cost V 2 bases and J 5 bases, with 13 bases left between them. The germline V gene has CDR1 PRHDT and CDR2 FYEKMQ (reference sequence). CDR3 coding DNA: TGTGCCAGCAGCTTACTCGGGGATGAACACGAGCAGTACTTC. Its translation: CASSLLGDEHEQYF.

The J gene is TRBJ1-4, the V gene TRBV7-8, with 7 bases matching TRBD1. V lost 3 bases to trimming and J lost 5 bases; unmatched junction nucleotides: 6. Germline CDR1 is SGHVS and CDR2 is FQNEAQ. This CDR3 contains 15 residues. CDR3 DNA sequence: TGTGCCAGCAGCTTCCAGGGACAGCTGAATGAAAAACTGTTTTTT. Amino acids: CASSFQGQLNEKLFF. The full variable domain, rest sourced from reference TRBV7-8 and TRBJ1-4, is GAGVSQSPRYKVAKRGQDVALRCDPISGHVSLFWYQQALGQGPEFLTYFQNEAQLDKSGLPSDRFFAERPEGSVSTLKIQRTQQEDSAVYLCASSFQGQLNEKLFFGSGTQLSVL.

The chain couples TRBV6-1 to TRBJ1-1; 7 bases line up with TRBD1. The CDR3 loop spans 14 amino acids. Germline assignment: CDR1 MNHNS and CDR2 SASEGT. J was trimmed by 5 bases and V by 5 bases; bases with no gene match: 8. CDR3 sequence: CASSKTGVETEAFF. Written as DNA, the CDR3 is TGTGCCAGCAGTAAAACAGGGGTCGAGACTGAAGCTTTCTTT.

The rearrangement uses TRBV28 and TRBJ2-1; 8 bases are shared with TRBD2. V lost 7 bases and J lost 6; bases outside the gene matches: 11. The CDR3 covers 15 residues. Per germline, CDR1 MDHEN and CDR2 SYDVKM. The CDR3 protein is CASTRAGERVNEQFF. Written as DNA, the CDR3 is TGTGCCAGCACCCGAGCGGGAGAAAGGGTCAATGAGCAGTTCTTC.

The chain couples TRBV4-1 to TRBJ1-2; TRBD1 might be the D (5 bases). Trimming stripped 4 bases from V and 4 bases from J, with 7 bases between. The CDR3 consists of 12 residues. In germline, CDR1 is MGHRA, CDR2 YSYEKL. The CDR3 sequence is CASSLGLYGYTF. The DNA for the CDR3 is TGCGCCAGCAGCCTGGGACTCTATGGCTACACCTTC.

The chain has TRBV7-9 and TRBJ2-3, with 10 bases that match TRBD2. Losses at the gene ends were 4 bases for V and 5 bases for J; bases not matched to a gene: 6. The CDR3 consists of 15 residues. The germline gives CDR1 SEHNR, CDR2 FQNEAQ (reference sequence). The CDR3 coding sequence is TGTGCCAGCAGCTCCCTAGCGGGGGTTTTAGATACGCAGTATTTT. Amino acids: CASSSLAGVLDTQYF. Full variable domain (outside the CDR3, taken from reference TRBV7-9 and TRBJ2-3): DTGVSQNPRHKITKRGQNVTFRCDPISEHNRLYWYRQTLGQGPEFLTYFQNEAQLEKSRLLSDRFSAERPKGSFSTLEIQRTEQGDSAMYLCASSSLAGVLDTQYFGPGTRLTVL.

The chain uses TRBV7-9 and TRBJ2-7; TRBD1 might be the D (5 bases). V lost 6 bases to trimming and J lost 1 base, with 16 bases between them. The CDR3 loop spans 15 amino acids. The germline V gene encodes CDR1 SEHNR and CDR2 FQNEAQ (reference sequence). The CDR3 protein is CASSSDLGPSYEQYF. The CDR3 nucleotides read TGTGCCAGCAGTTCGGATTTGGGGCCGTCCTACGAGCAGTACTTC.

The chain links TRBV19 to TRBJ2-5; 7 nucleotides align to TRBD2. The end of the DNA fits TRBJ2-7 better, so the J call may be wrong. CDR1 and CDR2 from the germline V gene are LNHDA and SQIVND (reference sequence). There are 14 residues in the CDR3. This CDR3 is CASSARWTSSEQYF. CDR3 nucleotide sequence: TGTGCCAGTAGTGCCCGCTGGACTAGTAGCGAGCAGTACTTC.

This chain joins TRBV11-2 and TRBJ1-2; no firm D call. CDR1 and CDR2 (germline): SGHAT, FQNNGV. The length of the CDR3 is 16 residues. Trimming removed 6 bases from V and 0 bases from J, with 17 bases in between. CDR3 protein: CASRPYWASANYGYTF. The CDR3 coding sequence is TGTGCCAGCAGACCGTACTGGGCCTCAGCTAACTATGGCTACACCTTC.

This clone was detected only once. V is TRBV7-6 and J is TRBJ1-3, with D hard to call. This CDR3 contains 12 residues. CDR1 and CDR2 (germline): SGHVS, FNYEAQ. Trimming left V 5 bases short and J 2 bases short, with 4 bases between. As DNA, the CDR3 is TGTGCCAGCAGCCCAGCTGGAAACACCATATATTTT. Translating it yields CASSPAGNTIYF.

This chain links TRBV10-2 with TRBJ1-2; TRBD1 is a possible D gene (6 bases). This CDR3 is 14 amino acids long. Germline V gene lookup returns CDR1 WSHSY and CDR2 SAAADI. The V end was cut by 4 bases, the J end by 2 bases, with 11 bases between. The CDR3 region is CASSVRTDNYGYTF. In DNA form, the CDR3 reads TGCGCCAGCAGTGTTCGGACAGACAACTATGGCTACACCTTC.

The chain is built from TRBV28 and TRBJ2-2; D perhaps matches TRBD2 (5 bases). This CDR3 region has 16 residues. Germline values: CDR1 MDHEN, CDR2 SYDVKM. The ends were cut back, 5 bases at V and 4 bases at J, with 17 bases in the middle. This CDR3 is CASSLPLGSGTGELFF. The CDR3 DNA reads TGTGCCAGCAGTCTACCGTTGGGGAGTGGCACCGGGGAGCTGTTTTTT.

The rearrangement uses TRBV7-8 and TRBJ2-7, with unresolved D. CDR1 SGHVS and CDR2 FQNEAQ come from the germline V gene. The CDR3 is made up of 11 amino acids. V was trimmed by 1 base and J by 6 bases, leaving 4 bases between them. The DNA of the CDR3 is TGTGCCAGCAGCTTAGGGCCCGAGCAGTACTTC. Translation: CASSLGPEQYF.

The chain links TRBV5-6 to TRBJ2-1, with D possibly TRBD2 on 5 matching bases. The CDR3 spans 18 residues. Trimming removed 4 bases at V and 0 bases at J, with 20 bases between. Germline V gives CDR1 SGHDT, CDR2 YYEEEE. Written as DNA, the CDR3 is TGTGCCAGCAGCCATATTCTTGGAGGCGGAAGCTCCTACAATGAGCAGTTCTTC. It yields the protein CASSHILGGGSSYNEQFF.

On this clone: The junction shows a germline mismatch at one end, possibly a read error. The rearrangement uses TRBV7-9 and TRBJ1-1; weak D call: TRBD1 (5 bases). CDR1 and CDR2 from the germline V gene are SEHNR and FQNEAQ (reference sequence). The CDR3 totals 13 residues. CDR3 DNA sequence: TGTTCCAGCAGCCCCACCCATAGGGGTATGGCTTTCTTT. This gives the protein CSSSPTHRGMAFF.

A word on this clone: One junction end does not reproduce the germline sequence, and a read error may be involved. This chain uses TRBV19 with TRBJ1-5; D remains unclear. From germline, CDR1 is LNHDA and CDR2 SQIVND (reference sequence). CDR3 length: 15 residues. CDR3 nucleotide sequence: TGTGCCAGTAGTATAAGTTTGGCTACAACCCAGGCTTCGGCTTTT. Translating it yields CASSISLATTQASAF.

This clone appeared a single time. CDR3 loop: CASSFPGAGGNTIYF. Here the CDR3 DNA reads TGTGCCAGCAGTTTCCCAGGGGCAGGAGGAAACACCATATATTTT. J is TRBJ1-3 and V is TRBV28; D is perhaps TRBD1 (6 bases). The germline gives CDR1 MDHEN, CDR2 SYDVKM. CDR3 length equals 15 residues. V shed 3 bases and J shed 4 bases, with 13 bases lying between them.

The chain links TRBV28 to TRBJ1-4, with D perhaps TRBD1 (5 bases). The CDR3 totals 16 residues. The germline V gene encodes CDR1 MDHEN and CDR2 SYDVKM. V gave up 7 bases and J gave up 0 bases, with 15 bases separating them. The CDR3 coding sequence is TGTGCCAGCACTCTTCAGGGATTTGCAACTAATGAAAAACTGTTTTTT. Amino acid sequence: CASTLQGFATNEKLFF.

This clone was seen just once. The gene calls are TRBV28 and TRBJ2-7, with 11 bases fitting TRBD2. This CDR3 is built from 15 residues. Germline V gene data show CDR1 as MDHEN and CDR2 as SYDVKM. Germline trimming cut 5 bases from V and 0 bases from J; bases unmatched to any gene: 3. The CDR3 coding sequence is TGTGCCAGCAGTACGGGACTAGCGGCCTCCTACGAGCAGTACTTC. Its translation: CASSTGLAASYEQYF.

CDR3 nucleotide sequence: TGCGCCAGCAGCCAAGCACCGCTACTGAACACTGAAGCTTTCTTT. Residues: CASSQAPLLNTEAFF. V is TRBV4-1 and J is TRBJ1-1; the D is unclear. V gave up 1 base and J gave up 0 bases, with 9 bases separating them. CDR1 is MGHRA, CDR2 YSYEKL, per germline. This CDR3 has 15 amino acids.

The chain employs TRBV7-9 and TRBJ2-3; possibly TRBD2 for D (5 bases). Germline V CDR1 and CDR2: SEHNR, FQNEAQ (reference sequence). The CDR3 covers 14 residues. V lost 0 bases and J 6 bases, leaving 10 bases between the germline ends. The CDR3 spells CASSLAAGSDTQYF. DNA of the CDR3: TGTGCCAGCAGCTTAGCGGCGGGTAGCGATACGCAGTATTTT. Supplemented by reference TRBV7-9 and TRBJ2-3, the full variable domain reads DTGVSQNPRHKITKRGQNVTFRCDPISEHNRLYWYRQTLGQGPEFLTYFQNEAQLEKSRLLSDRFSAERPKGSFSTLEIQRTEQGDSAMYLCASSLAAGSDTQYFGPGTRLTVL.

The rearrangement joins TRBV28 to TRBJ2-3; 11 nucleotides agree with TRBD1. The junction had 5 bases not matched to a gene; V was cut back by 4 bases and J by 5 bases. Looked up from germline, CDR1 is MDHEN and CDR2 is SYDVKM. The CDR3 spans 15 residues. This CDR3 reads CASSSPGQGVDTQYF. CDR3 nucleotides: TGTGCCAGCAGTTCTCCGGGACAGGGGGTAGATACGCAGTATTTT.

V and J are TRBV5-1 and TRBJ2-5, with D perhaps TRBD2 (6 bases). CDR1 and CDR2 from the germline V gene are SGHRS and YFSETQ. V was shortened by 4 bases and J by 4 bases, with 11 bases between the two germline ends. The CDR3 has 13 residues. The chain's CDR3 is CASSPWGVETQYF. The CDR3 DNA follows: TGCGCCAGCAGCCCCTGGGGGGTAGAGACCCAGTACTTC.

The chain is built from TRBV19 and TRBJ1-2; no clear D. The CDR3 spans 15 residues. The germline V and J ends were trimmed by 1 base and 2 bases, with 11 bases remaining between them. The germline V gene encodes CDR1 LNHDA and CDR2 SQIVND (reference sequence). The CDR3 DNA sequence: TGTGCCAGTAGTATAGCTGGAGCCGAAAACTATGGCTACACCTTC. This translates into CASSIAGAENYGYTF.

This chain joins TRBV27 and TRBJ1-6; D is unclear. V shed 6 bases and J shed 8 bases, with 17 bases lying between them. Germline lookup yields CDR1 MNHEY and CDR2 SMNVEV (reference sequence). This CDR3 has 15 amino acids. Here the CDR3 DNA reads TGTGCCAGCAGACCGCTGGCGGTTGCTGATTCACCCCTCCACTTT. It encodes CASRPLAVADSPLHF.

The rearrangement joins TRBV12-5 to TRBJ1-5; TRBD1 matches at 7 bases. This CDR3 region has 14 residues. Looked up from germline, CDR1 is LGHNT and CDR2 is FRNRAP. V was clipped by 6 bases and J by 1 base; unmatched bases: 3. CDR3 protein: CASGLTGSNQPQHF. The CDR3 DNA sequence: TGTGCTAGTGGCTTGACAGGGAGCAATCAGCCCCAGCATTTT.

This chain links TRBV6-1 with TRBJ1-2; 9 bases are shared with TRBD1. The CDR3 is 13 amino acids. Per the germline V gene, CDR1 is MNHNS and CDR2 is SASEGT. Trimming at V came to 7 bases and at J to 9 bases, leaving 9 bases not matched to a gene. The CDR3 reads CASKSPGQGSYTF. CDR3 DNA sequence: TGTGCCAGCAAATCACCGGGACAGGGAAGCTACACCTTC.

The chain couples TRBV30 to TRBJ2-5; the match to TRBD1 covers 8 bases. The J call is doubtful: the DNA matches TRBJ2-7 better. Germline values: CDR1 GTSNPN, CDR2 SVGIG (reference sequence). The CDR3 is made up of 13 amino acids. In DNA form, the CDR3 reads TGTGCCTGGAGTCGGGACAGGAGTTACGAGCAGTACTTC. Translated, it gives CAWSRDRSYEQYF.

The chain uses TRBV6-1 and TRBJ1-4; D uncertain. The CDR3 sequence is 12 residues long. Germline-derived CDR1 and CDR2 are MNHNS and SASEGT. V was clipped by 2 bases and J by 10 bases, with 8 bases between them. CDR3 residues: CASSESGRKLFF. DNA of the CDR3: TGTGCCAGCAGTGAAAGTGGCAGAAAACTGTTTTTT.

DNA of the CDR3: TGTGCCAGCGGACAGGGGACCTACGAGCAGTACTTC. As protein: CASGQGTYEQYF. The chain carries TRBV19 and TRBJ2-7, with 9 bases identical to TRBD1. V was clipped by 9 bases and J by 2 bases; unmatched bases: 2. In germline, CDR1 is LNHDA, CDR2 SQIVND (reference sequence). The CDR3 loop spans 12 amino acids. The variable domain in full, completed from reference TRBV19 and TRBJ2-7, reads DGGITQSPKYLFRKEGQNVTLSCEQNLNHDAMYWYRQDPGQGLRLIYYSQIVNDFQKGDIAEGYSVSREKKESFPLTVTSAQKNPTAFYLCASGQGTYEQYFGPGTRLTVT.